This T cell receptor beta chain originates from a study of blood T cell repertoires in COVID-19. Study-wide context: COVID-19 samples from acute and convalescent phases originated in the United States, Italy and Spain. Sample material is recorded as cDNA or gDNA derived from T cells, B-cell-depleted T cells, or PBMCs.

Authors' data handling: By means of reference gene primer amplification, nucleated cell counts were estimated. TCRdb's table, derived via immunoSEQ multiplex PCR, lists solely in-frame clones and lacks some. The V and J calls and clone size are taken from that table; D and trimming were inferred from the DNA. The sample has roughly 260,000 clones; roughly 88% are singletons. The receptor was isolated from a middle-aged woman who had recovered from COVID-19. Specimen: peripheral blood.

The CDR3 coding sequence is TGTGCCACCCTCGGGGGGGGCAAGTATGGCTACACCTTC. It specifies CATLGGGKYGYTF. The J gene is TRBJ1-2, the V gene TRBV6-5, with D possibly matching TRBD1 (6 bases). CDR3 length equals 13 residues. V shed 10 bases and J shed 5 bases, with 17 bases lying between them. Germline values: CDR1 MNHEY, CDR2 SVGAGI.